This TCR beta chain was sequenced in a study of blood T cell repertoires in COVID-19. Study information: T cells, B-cell-depleted T cells, or PBMCs provided the cDNA or gDNA that served as material.

CDR1 is WNHNN, CDR2 SYGVQD, per germline (reference sequence). J was trimmed by 0 bases and V by 5 bases; bases with no gene match: 6. There are 16 residues in the CDR3. Here immunoSEQ multiplex PCR was the method, and the copy in TCRdb shows in-frame clones only, minus some. The repertoire consists of 490,000 or so clones, with around 85% occurring once and the leading ten covering under 9.5%. This TCR was sampled from a woman aged 55-70 years who had recovered from COVID-19. Material for sequencing was PBMCs or T cells enriched from blood (not recorded which). The rearrangement joins TRBV10-1 to TRBJ2-3; TRBD1 matches 9 bases. CDR3 nucleotide sequence: TGCGCCAGCAGTTCTCAACAGGGGGCTAGCACAGATACGCAGTATTTT. It yields the protein CASSSQQGASTDTQYF.